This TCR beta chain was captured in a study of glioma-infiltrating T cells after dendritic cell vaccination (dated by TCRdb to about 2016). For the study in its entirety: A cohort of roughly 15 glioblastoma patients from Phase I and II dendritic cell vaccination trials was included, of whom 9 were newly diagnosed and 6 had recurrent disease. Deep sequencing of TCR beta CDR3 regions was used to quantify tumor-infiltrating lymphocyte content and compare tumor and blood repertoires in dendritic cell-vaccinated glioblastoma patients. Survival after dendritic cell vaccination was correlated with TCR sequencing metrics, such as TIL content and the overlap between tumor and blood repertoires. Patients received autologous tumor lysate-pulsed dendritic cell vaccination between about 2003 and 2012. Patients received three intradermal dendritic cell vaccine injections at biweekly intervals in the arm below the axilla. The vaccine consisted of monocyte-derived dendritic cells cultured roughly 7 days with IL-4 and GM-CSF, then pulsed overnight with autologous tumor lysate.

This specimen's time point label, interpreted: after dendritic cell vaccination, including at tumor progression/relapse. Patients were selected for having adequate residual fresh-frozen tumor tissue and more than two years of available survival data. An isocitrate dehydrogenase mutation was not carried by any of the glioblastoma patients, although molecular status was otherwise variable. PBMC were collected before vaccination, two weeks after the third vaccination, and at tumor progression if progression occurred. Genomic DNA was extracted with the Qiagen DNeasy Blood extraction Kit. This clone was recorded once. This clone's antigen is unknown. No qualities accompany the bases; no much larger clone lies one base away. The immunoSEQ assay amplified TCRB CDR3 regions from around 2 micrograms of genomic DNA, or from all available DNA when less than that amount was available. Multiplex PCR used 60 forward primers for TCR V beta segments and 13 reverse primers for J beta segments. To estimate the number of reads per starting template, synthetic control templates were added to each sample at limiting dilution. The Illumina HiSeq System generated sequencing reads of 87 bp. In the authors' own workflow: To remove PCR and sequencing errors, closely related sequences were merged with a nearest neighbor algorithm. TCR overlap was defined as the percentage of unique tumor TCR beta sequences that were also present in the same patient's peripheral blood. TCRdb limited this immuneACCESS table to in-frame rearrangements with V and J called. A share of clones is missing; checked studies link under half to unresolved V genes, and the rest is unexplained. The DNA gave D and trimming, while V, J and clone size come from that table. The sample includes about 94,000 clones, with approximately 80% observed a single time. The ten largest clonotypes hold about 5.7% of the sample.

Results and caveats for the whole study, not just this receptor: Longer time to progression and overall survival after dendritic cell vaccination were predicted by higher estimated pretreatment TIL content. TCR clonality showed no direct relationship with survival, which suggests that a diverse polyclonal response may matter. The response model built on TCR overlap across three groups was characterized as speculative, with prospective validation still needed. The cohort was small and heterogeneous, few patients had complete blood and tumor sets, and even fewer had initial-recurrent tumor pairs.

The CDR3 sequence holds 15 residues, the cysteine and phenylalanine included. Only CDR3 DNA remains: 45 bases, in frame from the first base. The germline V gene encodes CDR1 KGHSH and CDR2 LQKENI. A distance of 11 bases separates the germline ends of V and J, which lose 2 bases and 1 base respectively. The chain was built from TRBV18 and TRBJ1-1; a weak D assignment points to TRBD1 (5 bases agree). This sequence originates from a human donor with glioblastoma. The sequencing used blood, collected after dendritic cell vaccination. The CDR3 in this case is CASSPGGARNTEAFF. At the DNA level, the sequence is TGTGCCAGCTCACCAGGAGGGGCACGGAACACTGAAGCTTTCTTT.